The text below deals with one T cell receptor (beta chain). The assay was immunoSEQ multiplex PCR, and TCRdb's table has in-frame clones only and misses some. The sample includes approximately 230,000 clones, around 87% of them seen just once. The germline CDR1 and CDR2 sequences are SEHNR and FQNEAQ (reference sequence). The V end lost 2 bases, the J end lost 3 bases, and 14 bases lay between the germline ends. The CDR3 extends over 15 amino acids. The data derive from a study of blood T cell repertoires in COVID-19. What was sequenced was PBMCs or T cells enriched from blood (not recorded which). V usage is TRBV7-9 and J usage is TRBJ2-7, with TRBD1 as a possible D gene (6 bases). This sequence originates from a woman aged 25-40 years with acute COVID-19. The CDR3 region has the DNA TGTGCCAGCAGCTTACAGGGGTTAGCGAGCTACGAGCAGTACTTC. The encoded protein is CASSLQGLASYEQYF.